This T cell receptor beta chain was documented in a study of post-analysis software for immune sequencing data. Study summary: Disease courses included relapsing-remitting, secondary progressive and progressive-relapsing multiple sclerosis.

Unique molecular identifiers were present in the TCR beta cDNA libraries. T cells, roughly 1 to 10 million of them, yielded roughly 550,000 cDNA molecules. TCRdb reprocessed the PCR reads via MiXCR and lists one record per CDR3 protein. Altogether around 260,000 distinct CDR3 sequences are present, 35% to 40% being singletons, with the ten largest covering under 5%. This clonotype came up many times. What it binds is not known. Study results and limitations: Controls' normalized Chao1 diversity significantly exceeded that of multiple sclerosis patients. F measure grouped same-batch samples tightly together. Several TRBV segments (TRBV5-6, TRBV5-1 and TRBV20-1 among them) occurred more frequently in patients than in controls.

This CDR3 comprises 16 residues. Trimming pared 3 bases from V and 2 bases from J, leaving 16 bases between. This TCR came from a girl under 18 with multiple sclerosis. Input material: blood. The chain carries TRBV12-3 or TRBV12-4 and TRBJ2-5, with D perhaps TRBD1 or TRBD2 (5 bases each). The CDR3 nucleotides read TGTGCCAGCAGTTTGGGAGCAGGGCTCGGACAAGAGACCCAGTACTTC. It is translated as CASSLGAGLGQETQYF.